Listed below are T cell receptor beta chains from one sample, sequenced in a study of T-cell reconstitution after alpha-beta-depleted transplantation in children. TCRdb ran MiXCR on the PCR reads and lists one entry per CDR3 protein. Here the sample spans about 540,000 distinct CDR3 sequences, around 17% being singletons. Sample: PBMCs from the stem cell graft donor, taken from the stem cell graft. Receptors originate from a human donor who donated a stem cell graft to a child with acute lymphoblastic leukemia. The CDR3 runs from the conserved cysteine through the conserved F or W. Each record gives: clone size, D gene, J gene, V gene, CDR3 protein, CDR3 DNA. D genes are given only for firm matches. Clone size appears in some rows only: once, few, many, or a class for an expanded clone.

few | - | TRBJ2-7 | TRBV25-1 | CASREGGSGYEQYF | TGTGCCAGCAGGGAAGGGGGGTCGGGCTACGAGCAGTACTTC
- | TRBD1 | TRBJ2-5 | TRBV7-9 | CASSPGQVGGETQYF | TGTGCCAGCAGCCCCGGACAGGTGGGCGGAGAGACCCAGTACTTC
- | TRBD1 | TRBJ2-7 | TRBV7-9 | CASEDRGLRGEQYF | TGTGCCAGCGAGGACAGGGGGCTAAGAGGCGAGCAGTACTTC
- | TRBD1 | TRBJ2-3 | TRBV5-1 | CASSRAPGGPSTATQYF | TGCGCCAGCAGCCGGGCCCCAGGGGGCCCTAGCACAGCTACGCAGTATTTT
- | TRBD2 | TRBJ2-1 | TRBV24-1 | CATSNLAGGSYNEQFF | TGTGCCACCAGTAATCTAGCGGGAGGGTCCTACAATGAGCAGTTCTTC
- | TRBD2 | TRBJ2-7 | TRBV5-1 | CASRTGTSGSPSSYEQYF | TGCGCCAGCAGAACCGGGACTAGCGGGAGCCCGAGCTCCTACGAGCAGTACTTC
- | TRBD2 | TRBJ2-7 | TRBV3-1 | CASSQVRVAGGYEQYF | TGTGCCAGCAGCCAAGTACGAGTAGCGGGAGGCTACGAGCAGTACTTC
few | - | TRBJ2-7 | TRBV5-1 | CASSFDWSGEQYF | TGCGCCAGCAGCTTCGATTGGTCAGGAGAGCAGTACTTC
few | - | TRBJ1-2 | TRBV12-3/TRBV12-4 | CASSPQGWGYTF | TGTGCCAGCAGTCCTCAGGGATGGGGCTACACCTTC
few | - | TRBJ1-1 | TRBV9 | CASSRGDVTEAFF | TGTGCCAGCAGCAGGGGGGACGTCACTGAAGCTTTCTTT
- | - | TRBJ2-2 | TRBV5-1 | CASSKGGTQYGELFF | TGCGCCAGCTCGAAGGGGGGCACTCAGTATGGGGAGCTGTTTTTT
- | TRBD1 | TRBJ1-5 | TRBV29-1 | CSVRETGAYNQPQHF | TGCAGCGTGAGAGAGACAGGGGCGTACAATCAGCCCCAGCATTTT
few | - | TRBJ2-1 | TRBV6-1 | CASSENFEDEQFF | TGTGCCAGCAGTGAAAATTTTGAGGATGAGCAGTTCTTC
- | - | TRBJ1-1 | TRBV12-3/TRBV12-4 | CAISTANTEAFF | TGTGCCATCTCGACAGCGAACACTGAAGCTTTCTTT
few | - | TRBJ1-5 | TRBV7-9 | CASSSSESGPVRQPQHF | TGTGCCAGCAGCTCAAGCGAGTCCGGTCCGGTAAGGCAGCCCCAGCATTTT
- | TRBD1 | TRBJ2-7 | TRBV2 | CASRPFGTGGFEQYF | TGTGCCAGCAGACCCTTCGGGACAGGGGGCTTCGAGCAGTACTTC
few | - | TRBJ2-1 | TRBV5-1 | CASSLVVPYNEQFF | TGCGCCAGCAGCTTAGTAGTTCCCTACAATGAGCAGTTCTTC
- | - | TRBJ1-1 | TRBV12-3/TRBV12-4 | CASSLRGVATEAFF | TGTGCCAGCAGTCTCCGAGGAGTCGCTACTGAAGCTTTCTTT
few | TRBD2 | TRBJ2-3 | TRBV7-3 | CASSLGQREGFNTDTQYF | TGTGCCAGCAGCTTAGGTCAGAGGGAGGGATTCAACACAGATACGCAGTATTTT
few | - | TRBJ2-2 | TRBV29-1 | CSVEDGVFRELFF | TGCAGCGTTGAAGATGGGGTTTTCCGGGAGCTGTTTTTT
few | - | TRBJ1-2 | TRBV27 | CASSPAGGRGHGGYGYTF | TGTGCCAGCAGCCCGGCGGGGGGCAGGGGCCATGGGGGCTATGGCTACACCTTC
- | - | TRBJ2-5 | TRBV18 | CASSPDSIQETQYF | TGTGCCAGCTCACCAGACAGTATCCAAGAGACCCAGTACTTC
few | TRBD2 | TRBJ2-1 | TRBV5-1 | CASSPGTSGSWWEQFF | TGCGCCAGCAGCCCAGGGACTAGCGGGAGTTGGTGGGAGCAGTTCTTC
few | - | TRBJ1-2 | TRBV6-1 | CASSDPDSLRYYGYTF | TGTGCCAGCAGTGACCCTGACAGCCTAAGATACTATGGCTACACCTTC
few | - | TRBJ1-3 | TRBV6-6 | CASSSNPGNTIYF | TGTGCCAGCTCTTCGAACCCCGGAAACACCATATATTTT
few | TRBD1 | TRBJ1-4 | TRBV5-6 | CASSFRKTGASTNEKLFF | TGTGCCAGCAGCTTCCGCAAGACAGGGGCCTCAACTAATGAAAAACTGTTTTTT
few | TRBD1 | TRBJ2-7 | TRBV5-1 | CASSRSHRGYEQYF | TGCGCCAGCAGCAGGAGCCACAGGGGCTACGAGCAGTACTTC
- | TRBD2 | TRBJ2-7 | TRBV6-2/TRBV6-3 | CASSYWGSRDYLYEQYF | TGTGCCAGCAGTTATTGGGGGTCCCGGGACTACCTCTACGAGCAGTACTTC
few | TRBD2 | TRBJ2-7 | TRBV4-1 | CASSQEGGRAAYEQYF | TGCGCCAGCAGCCAAGAAGGAGGGAGGGCCGCGTACGAGCAGTACTTC
few | - | TRBJ2-3 | TRBV12-3/TRBV12-4 | CASSSRRRDTQYF | TGTGCCAGCAGCAGTCGTAGGAGGGATACGCAGTATTTT
few | - | TRBJ2-1 | TRBV7-6 | CASSSHSGVGSDEQFF | TGTGCCAGCAGCTCTCACAGTGGAGTCGGGTCCGATGAGCAGTTCTTC
- | TRBD2 | TRBJ2-3 | TRBV20-1 | CSARGTSETQYF | TGCAGTGCTAGAGGGACTAGTGAAACGCAGTATTTT
few | - | TRBJ2-3 | TRBV6-5 | CASSYSYSPVGTDTQYF | TGTGCCAGCAGTTACTCGTATAGTCCGGTCGGTACAGATACGCAGTATTTT
few | - | TRBJ2-2 | TRBV12-3/TRBV12-4 | CASRTRRELFF | TGTGCCAGCAGAACTCGCCGGGAGCTGTTTTTT
few | TRBD2 | TRBJ2-2 | TRBV9 | CASSVAGGPDTGELFF | TGTGCCAGCAGCGTAGCGGGAGGGCCGGACACCGGGGAGCTGTTTTTT
- | TRBD2 | TRBJ2-7 | TRBV27 | CASRATSGSSYEQYF | TGTGCCAGCAGAGCGACTAGCGGGAGCTCCTACGAGCAGTACTTC
few | TRBD2 | TRBJ2-5 | TRBV20-1 | CSARDSRLAGGFETQYF | TGCAGTGCTAGAGATTCGAGACTAGCGGGAGGGTTCGAGACCCAGTACTTC
few | TRBD1 | TRBJ2-3 | TRBV3-1 | CASSQDTVGTGGGLSSTDTQYF | TGTGCCAGCAGCCAAGATACCGTGGGGACAGGAGGCGGCCTAAGCTCCACAGATACGCAGTATTTT
- | - | TRBJ2-2 | TRBV20-1 | CSARDQRVASNTGELFF | TGCAGTGCTAGAGACCAGCGGGTGGCTTCGAACACCGGGGAGCTGTTTTTT